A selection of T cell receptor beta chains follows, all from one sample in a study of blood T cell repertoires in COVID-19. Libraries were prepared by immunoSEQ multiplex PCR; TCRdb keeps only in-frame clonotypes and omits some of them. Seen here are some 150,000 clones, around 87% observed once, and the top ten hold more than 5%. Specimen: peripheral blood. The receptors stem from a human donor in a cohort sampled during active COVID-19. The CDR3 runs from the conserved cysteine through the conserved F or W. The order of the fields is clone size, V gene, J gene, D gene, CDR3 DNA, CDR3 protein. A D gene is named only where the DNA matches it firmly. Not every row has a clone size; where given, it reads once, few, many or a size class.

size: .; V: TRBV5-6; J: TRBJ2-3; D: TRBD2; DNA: TGTGCCAGCAGCTTGCGGAGTAGCGGGTACACAGATACGCAGTATTTT; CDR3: CASSLRSSGYTDTQYF
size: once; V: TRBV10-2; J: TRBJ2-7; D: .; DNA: TGCGCCAGCAGTGTAGCATTCTCCTACGAGCAGTACTTC; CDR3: CASSVAFSYEQYF
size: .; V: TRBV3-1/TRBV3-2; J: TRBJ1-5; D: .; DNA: TGTGCCAGCAGCCAACAGGGGAATCAGCCCCAGCATTTT; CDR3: CASSQQGNQPQHF
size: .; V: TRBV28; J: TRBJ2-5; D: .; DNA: TGTGCCAGCAGCCCAGGGCTAGAGACCCAGTACTTC; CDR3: CASSPGLETQYF
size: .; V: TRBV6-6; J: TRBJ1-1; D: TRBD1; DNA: TGTGCCAGCAGTCAACCGGGACAGGGTCTAGGAGGGACTGAAGCTTTCTTT; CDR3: CASSQPGQGLGGTEAFF
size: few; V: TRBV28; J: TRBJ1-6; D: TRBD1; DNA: TGTGCCAGCAGGTTACAGGGGTTCTATAATTCACCCCTCCACTTT; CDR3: CASRLQGFYNSPLHF
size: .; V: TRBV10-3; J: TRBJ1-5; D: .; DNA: TGTGCCATCAATGAGGACATCCGGCAGCCCCAGCATTTT; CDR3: CAINEDIRQPQHF
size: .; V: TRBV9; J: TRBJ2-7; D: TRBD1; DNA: TGTGCCAGCAGCCCCAGACAGGGGAGCCACGAGCAGTACTTC; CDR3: CASSPRQGSHEQYF
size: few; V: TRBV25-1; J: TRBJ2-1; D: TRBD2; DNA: TGTGCCAGCAAAGCGGGATCCTACAATGAGCAGTTCTTC; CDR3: CASKAGSYNEQFF
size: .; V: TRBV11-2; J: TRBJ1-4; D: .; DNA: TGTGCCAGCAGCTTTGGGTTAGGGGTGAATGAAAAACTGTTTTTT; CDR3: CASSFGLGVNEKLFF
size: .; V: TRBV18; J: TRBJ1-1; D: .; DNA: TGTGCCAGCTACCCACAGGGTGGCACTGAAGCTTTCTTT; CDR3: CASYPQGGTEAFF
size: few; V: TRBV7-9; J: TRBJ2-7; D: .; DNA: TGTGCGGCTACAGGCCCGTCCTACGAGCAGTACTTC; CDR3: CAATGPSYEQYF
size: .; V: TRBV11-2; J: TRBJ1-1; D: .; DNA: TGTGCCAGCAGCTTAGATCCCGCAGGGAACACTGAAGCTTTCTTT; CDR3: CASSLDPAGNTEAFF
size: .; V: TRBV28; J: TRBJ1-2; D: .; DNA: TGTGCCAGCAGTAAACAGGGATATGGCTACACCTTC; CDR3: CASSKQGYGYTF
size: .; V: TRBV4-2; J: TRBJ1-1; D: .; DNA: TGTGCCAGCAGCCAGGGGGCCGTCACTGAAGCTTTCTTT; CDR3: CASSQGAVTEAFF
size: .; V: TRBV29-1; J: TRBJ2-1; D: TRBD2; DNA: TGCAGTGGAGCTAGCGGGAGCCGGGAGCAGTTCTTC; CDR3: CSGASGSREQFF
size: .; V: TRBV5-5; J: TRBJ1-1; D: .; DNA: TGTGCCAGCAGCTTGGGAGGCCCTGAAGCTTTCTTT; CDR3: CASSLGGPEAFF
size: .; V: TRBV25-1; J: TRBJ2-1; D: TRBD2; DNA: TGTGCCAGCAGTGACCCGGGACTATCAACTAAGCAGTTCTTC; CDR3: CASSDPGLSTKQFF
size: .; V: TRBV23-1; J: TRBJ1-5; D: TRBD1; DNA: TGCGCCAGCCGAGACTCCGGGACAGGGAGCAATCAGCCCCAGCATTTT; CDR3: CASRDSGTGSNQPQHF
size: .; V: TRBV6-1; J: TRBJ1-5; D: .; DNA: TGTGCCAGCAGTGAATTACAGGTTAGCAATCAGCCCCAGCATTTT; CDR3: CASSELQVSNQPQHF
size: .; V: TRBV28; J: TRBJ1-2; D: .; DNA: TGTGCCAGCAGTCAATATAACCCCCCATCAGCTAGCTATGGCTACACCTTC; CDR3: CASSQYNPPSASYGYTF
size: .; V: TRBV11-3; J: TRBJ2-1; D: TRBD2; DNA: TGTGCCAGCAGCCACTTAGCGGGAGGCAATGAGCAGTTCTTC; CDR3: CASSHLAGGNEQFF
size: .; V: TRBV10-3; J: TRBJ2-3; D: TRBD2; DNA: TGTGCCATCAGTGAGGGGACTACAACAGATACGCAGTATTTT; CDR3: CAISEGTTTDTQYF
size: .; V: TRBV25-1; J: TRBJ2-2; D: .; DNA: TGTGCCAGCAGCTTGGCCCCTAGCGACACCGGGGAGCTGTTTTTT; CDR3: CASSLAPSDTGELFF
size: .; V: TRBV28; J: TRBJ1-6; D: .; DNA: TGTGCCAGCCGTAGGAGCTCCTATAATTCACCCCTCCACTTT; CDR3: CASRRSSYNSPLHF
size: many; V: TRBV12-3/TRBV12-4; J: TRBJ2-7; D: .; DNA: TGTGCCAGCAGTTTTGGACAGTACTACGAGCAGTACTTC; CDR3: CASSFGQYYEQYF
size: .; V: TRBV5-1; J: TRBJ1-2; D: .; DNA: TGCGCCAGCAGCTTGGCAGGAGGGTATGGCTACACCTTC; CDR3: CASSLAGGYGYTF
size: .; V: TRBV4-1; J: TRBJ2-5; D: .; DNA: TGCGCCAGCAGCCAAGAAGGGCGGGTTGTAGAGACCCAGTACTTC; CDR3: CASSQEGRVVETQYF
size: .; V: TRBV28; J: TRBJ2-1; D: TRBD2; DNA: TGTGCCAGCAGCCCCCCCCGGACTAGCGGTCATAATGAGCAGTTCTTC; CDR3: CASSPPRTSGHNEQFF
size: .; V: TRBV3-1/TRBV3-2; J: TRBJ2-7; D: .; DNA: TGTGCCAGCAGCCAAGGCCCGGGAAGGTTCCACGAGCAGTACTTC; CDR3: CASSQGPGRFHEQYF
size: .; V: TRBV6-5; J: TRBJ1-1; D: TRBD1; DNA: TGTGCCAGCAGCAGGGACAGCCTCACTGAAGCTTTCTTT; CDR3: CASSRDSLTEAFF
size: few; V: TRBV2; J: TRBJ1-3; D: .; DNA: TGTGCCAGCAGTGAGAGGGAGTTTAGCGGAAACACCATATATTTT; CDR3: CASSEREFSGNTIYF
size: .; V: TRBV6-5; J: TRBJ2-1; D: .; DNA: TGTGCCAGCAGGGCTACATCAGGCAATGAGCAGTTCTTC; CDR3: CASRATSGNEQFF